These 27 T cell receptor beta chains were sequenced from one sample in a study of cytomegalovirus exposure and HLA in healthy donors. Primers for the PCR totalled 60 Vbeta and 13 Jbeta. Data came from immunoSEQ multiplex PCR; TCRdb stores just in-frame clones and leaves some out. The table records around 78,000 clones, around 84% of them present only once. The source material was PBMCs. These TCRs come from a woman between 50 and 59 years old in good health and CMV-seronegative.

This sequence joins TRBV11-3 and TRBJ2-7; D perhaps matches TRBD1 (5 bases). Germline CDR1 is SGHNT and CDR2 is YENEEA. V was cut by 5 bases and J by 1 base, with 9 bases left in between. This CDR3 comprises 13 residues. CDR3: CASSLRTSYEQYF. DNA of the CDR3: TGTGCCAGCAGCCTCCGGACATCCTACGAGCAGTACTTC.

The V gene is TRBV28, the J gene TRBJ1-1; 7 positions match TRBD1. Germline V gives CDR1 MDHEN, CDR2 SYDVKM. This CDR3 is built from 14 residues. V lost 4 bases, J lost 5 bases, and 7 bases stayed unmatched. The CDR3: CASSSTGRRTEAFF. In DNA form, the CDR3 reads TGTGCCAGCAGTTCGACAGGGCGGAGGACTGAAGCTTTCTTT.

This chain connects TRBV9 to TRBJ2-1; 8 nucleotides agree with TRBD2. The V and J ends lost 4 bases and 13 bases, in that order; junction bases with no gene match: 7. The CDR3 is made up of 12 amino acids. Germline V gives CDR1 SGDLS, CDR2 YYNGEE. The CDR3 loop is CASSRDGLAQFF. Written as DNA, the CDR3 is TGTGCCAGCAGCCGCGACGGACTAGCACAGTTCTTC.

This clone was found a few times. This CDR3 reads CASRPAGQGLETQYF. In nucleotides, the CDR3 is TGTGCCAGCAGACCAGCCGGACAGGGTTTAGAGACCCAGTACTTC. The chain is built from TRBV27 and TRBJ2-5; 8 bases agree with TRBD1. The CDR3 has 15 amino acids. Germline lookup yields CDR1 MNHEY and CDR2 SMNVEV (reference sequence). Trimming cost V 6 bases and J 4 bases; bases outside gene matches: 10.

V and J are TRBV5-4 and TRBJ2-1; D is unresolved. Trimming pared 0 bases from V and 7 bases from J, leaving 20 bases between. The CDR3 is 17 residues long. Germline V gene lookup returns CDR1 SGHNT and CDR2 YYREEE (reference sequence). The CDR3 is CASSLEYFQADRNEQFF. CDR3 in DNA: TGTGCCAGCAGCTTGGAGTATTTTCAGGCCGACCGGAATGAGCAGTTCTTC.

This clone was seen a few times. The gene calls are TRBV5-6 and TRBJ2-3; D might be TRBD2 (7 bases). There are 17 residues in the CDR3. The V gene's germline CDR1 is SGHDT and CDR2 YYEEEE. Trimming cost V 2 bases and J 5 bases, with 21 bases left between them. The chain's CDR3 is CASSFTSGGPSGDTQYF. DNA of the CDR3: TGTGCCAGCAGCTTCACTTCCGGGGGGCCCTCCGGAGATACGCAGTATTTT. The complete variable domain, with remaining parts taken from reference TRBV5-6 and TRBJ2-3, reads DAGVTQSPTHLIKTRGQQVTLRCSPKSGHDTVSWYQQALGQGPQFIFQYYEEEERQRGNFPDRFSGHQFPNYSSELNVNALLLGDSALYLCASSFTSGGPSGDTQYFGPGTRLTVL.

A note on this clone: Germline and junction disagree at one end, which may indicate a read error. The chain is built from TRBV2 and TRBJ2-2; 9 nucleotides line up with TRBD1. The CDR3 is 15 amino acids. Germline V CDR1 and CDR2: SNHLY, FYNNEI. CDR3 coding DNA: TGTGCCAGCAGAACAGGACAGGGGAACGCCGGGGAGCTGTTTTTT. This encodes CASRTGQGNAGELFF.

This clone is a singleton in its sample. The V call is TRBV4-1, the J call TRBJ2-7; 8 bases are a match to TRBD2. The germline CDR1 and CDR2 sequences are MGHRA and YSYEKL. V gave up 4 bases and J gave up 3 bases; unmatched junction bases: 8. CDR3 size: 15 residues. The CDR3 region is CASSRVRGGLYEQYF. The CDR3 coding sequence is TGCGCCAGCAGCCGCGTCCGGGGGGGACTCTACGAGCAGTACTTC.

V usage is TRBV5-4 and J usage is TRBJ2-1; a possible D gene is TRBD1 (6 bases). From germline, CDR1 is SGHNT and CDR2 YYREEE (reference sequence). CDR3 length: 12 amino acids. Between the trimmed V and J ends, which lost 5 bases and 8 bases, there was a span of 11 bases. CDR3 region: CASSLQGYEQFF. The CDR3 DNA is TGTGCCAGCAGTCTACAGGGCTATGAGCAGTTCTTC.

Only a few counts were recorded for this clone. The chain is built from TRBV4-2 and TRBJ1-3; D uncertain. The CDR3 runs 15 residues. V was trimmed by 1 base and J by 2 bases, leaving 9 bases between them. The germline gives CDR1 LGHNA, CDR2 YNFKEQ. CDR3 residues: CASSQGLQTGNTIYF. The CDR3 nucleotides read TGTGCCAGCAGCCAAGGACTTCAGACTGGAAACACCATATATTTT.

The rearrangement links TRBV18 to TRBJ1-2; 8 bases align to TRBD1. The CDR3 runs 13 residues. Germline lookup yields CDR1 KGHSH and CDR2 LQKENI. After removal of 6 bases from V and 3 bases from J, the junction contained 3 bases not matched to a gene. The CDR3, as DNA: TGTGCCAGCTCTCAGGGACAGGACTATGGCTACACCTTC. Translating it yields CASSQGQDYGYTF.

This sequence joins TRBV9 and TRBJ2-2, with 10 nucleotides matching TRBD1. CDR1 and CDR2 (germline): SGDLS, YYNGEE. CDR3 size: 22 residues. The V gene end was trimmed by 4 bases and the J gene end by 2 bases; junction bases not matched to a gene: 23. The CDR3 sequence is CASSLTLPRDRGLTSNTGELFF. DNA of the CDR3: TGTGCCAGCAGCCTAACCCTACCCCGGGACAGGGGTCTCACTTCAAACACCGGGGAGCTGTTTTTT.

J is TRBJ1-2 and V is TRBV7-9; TRBD1 might be the D (5 bases). Germline V gene lookup returns CDR1 SEHNR and CDR2 FQNEAQ (reference sequence). The CDR3 is made up of 13 amino acids. Trimming shortened V by 5 bases and J by 2 bases, and 9 bases separated the two germline ends. CDR3 sequence (DNA): TGTGCCAGCAGCCTAGAGGGGAACTATGGCTACACCTTC. This gives the protein CASSLEGNYGYTF.

V and J are TRBV19 and TRBJ1-2; 8 nucleotides match TRBD1. This CDR3 has 16 residues. V dropped 5 bases and J dropped 2; count of bases not matched to a gene: 10. Germline CDR1 is LNHDA and CDR2 is SQIVND (reference sequence). The CDR3 region is CASSSDRGKVNYGYTF. The CDR3 nucleotides are TGTGCCAGTAGTTCCGACAGGGGAAAGGTGAACTATGGCTACACCTTC.

The V gene is TRBV12-1, the J gene TRBJ1-5. TRBV12-1 is classified as a pseudogene. The CDR3 consists of 13 residues. In DNA form, the CDR3 reads TGTGCCAGCAGTATAGCGGGCCATCAGCCCCAGCATTTT. This codes for CASSIAGHQPQHF.

CDR3 coding DNA: TGTGCCAGCTCACCCCGGGGCGGGACTAGCGGGAGGTACAATGAGCAGTTCTTC. Amino acids: CASSPRGGTSGRYNEQFF. The chain carries TRBV18 and TRBJ2-1; 15 bases agree with TRBD2. There are 18 residues in the CDR3. J lost 4 bases, V lost 3 bases, and 7 bases had no gene match. Germline CDR1 is KGHSH and CDR2 is LQKENI. The complete variable domain, with remaining parts taken from reference TRBV18 and TRBJ2-1, reads NAGVMQNPRHLVRRRGQEARLRCSPMKGHSHVYWYRQLPEEGLKFMVYLQKENIIDESGMPKERFSAEFPKEGPSILRIQQVVRGDSAAYFCASSPRGGTSGRYNEQFFGPGTRLTVL.

The V call is TRBV7-2, the J call TRBJ2-5; 12 bases fit TRBD1. The end of the DNA is better explained by TRBJ2-7, so the J call may be wrong. This CDR3 has 15 amino acids. Germline V gives CDR1 SGHTA, CDR2 FQGNSA. CDR3 region: CASSRGTGGSYEQYF. The CDR3 coding sequence is TGTGCCAGCAGCCGGGGGACAGGGGGCAGCTACGAGCAGTACTTC.

The chain carries TRBV6-1 and TRBJ2-7, with 9 bases fitting TRBD1. V lost 9 bases, J lost 0 bases, and 9 bases stayed unmatched. CDR3 length: 15 amino acids. The germline gives CDR1 MNHNS, CDR2 SASEGT. The CDR3 DNA reads as TGTGCCAGTCAACCCCGGGACAGGGCCTCCTACGAGCAGTACGTC. This gives the protein CASQPRDRASYEQYV.

V and J are TRBV9 and TRBJ2-1; a weak D match, TRBD2 (6 bases). The CDR3 has 15 residues. Germline CDR1 SGDLS, CDR2 YYNGEE. Trimming removed 0 bases from V and 4 bases from J, with 11 bases in between. This CDR3 is CASSVGSGFYNEQFF. The CDR3 DNA follows: TGTGCCAGCAGCGTAGGAAGCGGGTTTTACAATGAGCAGTTCTTC.

This clone has more than one count but fewer than ten. The chain is built from TRBV5-1 and TRBJ2-1; the match to TRBD1 covers 9 bases. The CDR3 sequence is 15 residues long. Germline CDR1 is SGHRS and CDR2 is YFSETQ. V lost 4 bases to trimming and J lost 6 bases; unmatched junction nucleotides: 8. The CDR3 bases are TGCGCCAGCAGCGCCGGACAGGGGATGGGCAATGAGCAGTTCTTC. Protein sequence: CASSAGQGMGNEQFF.

This CDR3 reads CASRGRGEGNTIYF. In DNA form, the CDR3 reads TGTGCCAGCAGGGGAAGGGGTGAGGGAAACACCATATATTTT. This chain uses TRBV5-6 with TRBJ1-3; tentatively, D is TRBD1 (5 bases). CDR3 size: 14 residues. The germline V and J ends were trimmed by 5 bases and 4 bases, with 13 bases remaining between them. Germline V CDR1 and CDR2: SGHDT, YYEEEE.

The count of this clone is one. This chain joins TRBV10-3 and TRBJ2-7; 8 bases match TRBD2. Losses at the gene ends were 2 bases for V and 6 bases for J; bases not matched to a gene: 3. Germline V gene data show CDR1 as ENHRY and CDR2 as SYGVKD. CDR3 length: 13 residues. CDR3 in DNA: TGTGCCATCAGTGAGGGTGGGACTAGCGAGCAGTACGTC. It encodes CAISEGGTSEQYV.

The chain has TRBV7-9 and TRBJ2-6; 7 positions agree with TRBD1. J lost 2 bases, V lost 9 bases, and 7 bases had no gene match. This CDR3 contains 15 residues. The germline V gene encodes CDR1 SEHNR and CDR2 FQNEAQ (reference sequence). The CDR3 region is CASINTGAGANVLTF. CDR3 coding DNA: TGTGCCAGTATAAATACAGGGGCTGGGGCCAACGTCCTGACTTTC. Supplemented by reference TRBV7-9 and TRBJ2-6, the full variable domain reads DTGVSQNPRHKITKRGQNVTFRCDPISEHNRLYWYRQTLGQGPEFLTYFQNEAQLEKSRLLSDRFSAERPKGSFSTLEIQRTEQGDSAMYLCASINTGAGANVLTFGAGSRLTVL.

The V call is TRBV5-6, the J call TRBJ1-5; no definite D call. This CDR3 has 16 residues. Between the trimmed V and J ends, which lost 1 base and 0 bases, there was a span of 11 bases. Germline CDR1 and CDR2: SGHDT and YYEEEE. Here the CDR3 reads CASSLKGGYSNQPQHF. The CDR3 nucleotides read TGTGCCAGCAGCTTGAAAGGCGGCTATAGCAATCAGCCCCAGCATTTT.

V gene TRBV19 combines with J gene TRBJ1-4; 7 bases are shared with TRBD1. CDR1 and CDR2 (germline): LNHDA, SQIVND (reference sequence). CDR3 size: 16 residues. V was pared by 7 bases and J by 4 bases, with 12 bases of the junction left unmatched. CDR3 DNA: TGTGCCAGTACCCCCTTCGGGACAGTGCTTAATGAAAAACTGTTTTTT. Translation gives CASTPFGTVLNEKLFF.

This clone has only one observation. The V call is TRBV7-3, the J call TRBJ2-2; TRBD1 matches 9 bases. V trimming: 4 bases; J trimming: 5 bases; junction bases outside the gene matches: 8. Looked up from germline, CDR1 is SGHTA and CDR2 is FQGTGA. This CDR3 has 16 amino acids. CDR3 amino acids: CASSSGQGRGTGELFF. The CDR3, as DNA: TGTGCCAGCAGCTCGGGACAGGGCCGTGGAACCGGGGAGCTGTTTTTT.

The V and J genes are TRBV7-9 and TRBJ2-1, with D possibly TRBD1 on 5 matching bases. V lost 7 bases and J lost 4, with 11 bases in between. Germline lookup yields CDR1 SEHNR and CDR2 FQNEAQ (reference sequence). The CDR3 consists of 13 residues. CDR3 sequence reads: CASTPTAYNEQFF. The CDR3 DNA follows: TGTGCCAGCACCCCGACAGCTTACAATGAGCAGTTCTTC.